This T cell receptor (beta chain) was found in a study of cytomegalovirus exposure and HLA in healthy donors. Whole-study context: Around 85 million unique TCR sequences came from HLA-typed donors in an early release.

The CDR3 runs 13 residues. V shed 4 bases and J shed 0 bases, with 6 bases lying between them. CDR1 and CDR2 from the germline V gene are MNHNS and SASEGT. PCR employed 60 Vbeta and 13 Jbeta primers. Original processing notes: Tens of millions of unique TCR beta chains, roughly 11 million of them shared, were counted by a later analysis. Only in-frame clones appear in the TCRdb table, and some are missing; sequencing was by immunoSEQ multiplex PCR. The V and J calls and clone size come from that table; D and trimming were worked out from the DNA. The table records about 130,000 clones, 10% of them present only once. This clone was observed a few times.

The receptor was isolated from a woman aged 18-29 years in good health and CMV-seropositive. The sequencing sample was made of PBMCs. V and J are TRBV6-1 and TRBJ1-1, with D maybe TRBD1 (5 bases). This CDR3 reads CASSGTLNTEAFF. The CDR3 DNA reads as TGTGCCAGCAGTGGGACACTGAACACTGAAGCTTTCTTT.